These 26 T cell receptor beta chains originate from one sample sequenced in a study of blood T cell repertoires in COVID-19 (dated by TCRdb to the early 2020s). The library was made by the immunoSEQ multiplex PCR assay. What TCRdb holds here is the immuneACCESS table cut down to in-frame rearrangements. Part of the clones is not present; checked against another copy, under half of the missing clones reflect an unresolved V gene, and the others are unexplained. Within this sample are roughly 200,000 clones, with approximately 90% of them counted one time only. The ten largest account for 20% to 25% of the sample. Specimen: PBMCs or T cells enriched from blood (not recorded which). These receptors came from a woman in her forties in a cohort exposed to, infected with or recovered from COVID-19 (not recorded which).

The CDR3 reads CASRPTGRNTEAFF. In DNA, the CDR3 is TGTGCCAGCAGACCGACAGGGAGGAACACTGAAGCTTTCTTT. V usage is TRBV3-1 (or the pseudogene TRBV3-2) and J usage is TRBJ1-1; 7 nucleotides align to TRBD1. V was clipped by 6 bases and J by 1 base; unmatched bases: 5. The CDR3 spans 14 residues. The germline V gene has CDR1 LGHDT and CDR2 YNNKEL (reference sequence).

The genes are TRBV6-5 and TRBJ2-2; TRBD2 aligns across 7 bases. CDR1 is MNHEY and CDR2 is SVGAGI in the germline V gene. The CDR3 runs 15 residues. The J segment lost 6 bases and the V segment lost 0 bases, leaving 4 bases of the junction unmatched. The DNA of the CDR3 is TGTGCCAGCAGTTACTCGCCGGGAGGACCCGGGGAGCTGTTTTTT. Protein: CASSYSPGGPGELFF.

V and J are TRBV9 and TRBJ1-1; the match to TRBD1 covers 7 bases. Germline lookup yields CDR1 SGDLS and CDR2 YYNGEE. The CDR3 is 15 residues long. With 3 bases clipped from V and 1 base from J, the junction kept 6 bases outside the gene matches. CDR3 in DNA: TGTGCCAGCAGCGAACCGGGACAGAGGAACACTGAAGCTTTCTTT. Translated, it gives CASSEPGQRNTEAFF.

The CDR3 DNA follows: TGTGCCAGCAGCCCAGGACAGAACAATGAGCAGTTCTTC. Amino acids: CASSPGQNNEQFF. The chain carries TRBV9 and TRBJ2-1; the D gene is possibly TRBD1 (6 bases). Germline lookup yields CDR1 SGDLS and CDR2 YYNGEE. The length of the CDR3 is 13 residues. V was trimmed by 4 bases and J by 5 bases, leaving 10 bases between them.

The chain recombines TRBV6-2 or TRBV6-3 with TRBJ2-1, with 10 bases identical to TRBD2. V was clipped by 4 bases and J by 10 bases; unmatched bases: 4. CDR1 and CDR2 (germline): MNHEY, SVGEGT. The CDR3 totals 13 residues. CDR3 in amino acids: CASSFTSGKEQFF. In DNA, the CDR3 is TGTGCCAGCAGTTTCACTAGCGGGAAAGAGCAGTTCTTC.

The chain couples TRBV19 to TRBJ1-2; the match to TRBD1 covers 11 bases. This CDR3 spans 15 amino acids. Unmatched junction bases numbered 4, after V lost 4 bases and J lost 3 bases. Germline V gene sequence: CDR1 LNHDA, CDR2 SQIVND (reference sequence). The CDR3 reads CASSTGQGADYGYTF. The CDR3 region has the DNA TGTGCCAGTAGTACCGGACAGGGGGCAGACTATGGCTACACCTTC.

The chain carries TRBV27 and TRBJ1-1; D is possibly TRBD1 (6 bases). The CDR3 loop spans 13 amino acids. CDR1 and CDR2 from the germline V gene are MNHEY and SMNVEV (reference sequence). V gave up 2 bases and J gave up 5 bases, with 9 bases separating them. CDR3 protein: CASSLVTGTEAFF. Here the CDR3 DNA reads TGTGCCAGCAGTTTAGTGACAGGTACTGAAGCTTTCTTT.

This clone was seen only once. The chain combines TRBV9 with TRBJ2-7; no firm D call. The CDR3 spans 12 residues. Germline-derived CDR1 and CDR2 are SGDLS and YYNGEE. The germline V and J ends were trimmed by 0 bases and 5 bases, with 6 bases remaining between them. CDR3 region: CASSVGSDEQYF. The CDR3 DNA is TGTGCCAGCAGCGTAGGTAGTGACGAGCAGTACTTC.

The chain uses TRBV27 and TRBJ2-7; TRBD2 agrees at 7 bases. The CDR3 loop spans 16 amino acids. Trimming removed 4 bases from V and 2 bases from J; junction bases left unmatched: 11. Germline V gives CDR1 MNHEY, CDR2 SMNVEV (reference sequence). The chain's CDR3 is CASSYRLALIPYEQYF. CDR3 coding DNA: TGTGCCAGCAGTTACCGACTAGCACTGATCCCCTACGAGCAGTACTTC.

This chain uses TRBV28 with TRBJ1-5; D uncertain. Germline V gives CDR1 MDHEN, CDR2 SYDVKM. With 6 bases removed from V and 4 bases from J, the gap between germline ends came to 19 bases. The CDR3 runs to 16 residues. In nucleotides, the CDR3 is TGTGCCAGCAGGGCACCGGGATCCGGGTGGAATCAGCCCCAGCATTTT. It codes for CASRAPGSGWNQPQHF.

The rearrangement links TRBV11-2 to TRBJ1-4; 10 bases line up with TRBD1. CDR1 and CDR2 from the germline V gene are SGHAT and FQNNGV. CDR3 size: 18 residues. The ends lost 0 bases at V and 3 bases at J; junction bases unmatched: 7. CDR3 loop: CASSLDPGTGASNEKLFF. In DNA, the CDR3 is TGTGCCAGCAGCTTAGATCCCGGGACAGGGGCCTCTAATGAAAAACTGTTTTTT.

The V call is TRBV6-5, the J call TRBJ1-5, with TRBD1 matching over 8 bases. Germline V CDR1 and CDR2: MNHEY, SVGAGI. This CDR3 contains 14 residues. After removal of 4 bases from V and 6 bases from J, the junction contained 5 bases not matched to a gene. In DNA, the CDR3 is TGTGCCAGCAGTTTGACAGGGGTCGGTCAGCCCCAGCATTTT. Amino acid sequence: CASSLTGVGQPQHF.

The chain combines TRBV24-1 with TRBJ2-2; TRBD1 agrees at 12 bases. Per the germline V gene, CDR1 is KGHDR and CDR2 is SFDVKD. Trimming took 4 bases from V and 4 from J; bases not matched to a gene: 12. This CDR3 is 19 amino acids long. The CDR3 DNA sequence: TGTGCCACCAGTGACTACGGGACAGGGGGCGCGTGGGCCACCGGGGAGCTGTTTTTT. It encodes CATSDYGTGGAWATGELFF.

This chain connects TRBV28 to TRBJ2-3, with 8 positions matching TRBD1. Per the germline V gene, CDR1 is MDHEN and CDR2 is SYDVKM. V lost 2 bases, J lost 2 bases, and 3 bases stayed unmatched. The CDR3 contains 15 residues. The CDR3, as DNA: TGTGCCAGCAGTTTAACGGACAGGGTCACAGATACGCAGTATTTT. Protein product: CASSLTDRVTDTQYF.

CDR3 nucleotide sequence: TGCGCCAGCAGCCACCGTGGACAGGGGGGAGCTGAAGCTTTCTTT. Protein product: CASSHRGQGGAEAFF. The chain couples TRBV4-1 to TRBJ1-1; 10 bases are a match to TRBD1. The CDR3 consists of 15 residues. V lost 3 bases and J lost 6; bases outside the gene matches: 7. Germline CDR1 and CDR2: MGHRA and YSYEKL.

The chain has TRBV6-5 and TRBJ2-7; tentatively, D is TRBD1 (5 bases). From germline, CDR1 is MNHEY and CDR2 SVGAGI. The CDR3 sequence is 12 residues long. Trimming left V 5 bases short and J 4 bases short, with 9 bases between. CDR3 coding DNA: TGTGCCAGCAGTCATGGGGCTTACGAGCAGTACTTC. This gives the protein CASSHGAYEQYF.

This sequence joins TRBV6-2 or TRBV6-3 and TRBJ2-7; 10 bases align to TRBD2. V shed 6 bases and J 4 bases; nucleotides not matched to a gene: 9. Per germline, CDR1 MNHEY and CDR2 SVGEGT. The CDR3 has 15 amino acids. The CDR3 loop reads CASSHPMTSGYEQYF. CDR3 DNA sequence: TGTGCCAGCAGCCATCCCATGACTAGCGGGTACGAGCAGTACTTC.

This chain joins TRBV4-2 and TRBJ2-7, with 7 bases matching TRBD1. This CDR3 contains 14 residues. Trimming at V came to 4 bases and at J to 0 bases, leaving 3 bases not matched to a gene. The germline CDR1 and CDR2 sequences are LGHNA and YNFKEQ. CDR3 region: CASSRRTGSYEQYF. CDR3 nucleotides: TGTGCCAGCAGCCGACGGACAGGCTCCTACGAGCAGTACTTC.

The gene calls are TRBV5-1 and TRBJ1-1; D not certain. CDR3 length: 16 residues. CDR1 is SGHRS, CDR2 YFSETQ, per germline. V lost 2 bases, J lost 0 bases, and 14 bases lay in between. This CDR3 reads CASSFALEAVNTEAFF. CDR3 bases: TGCGCCAGCAGCTTTGCTCTGGAGGCTGTGAACACTGAAGCTTTCTTT.

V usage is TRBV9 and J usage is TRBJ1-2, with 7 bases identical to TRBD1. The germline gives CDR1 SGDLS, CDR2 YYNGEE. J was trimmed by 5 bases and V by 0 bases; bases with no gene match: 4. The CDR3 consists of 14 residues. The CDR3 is CASSVGGGRYGYTF. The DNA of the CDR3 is TGTGCCAGCAGCGTAGGAGGGGGCAGGTATGGCTACACCTTC.

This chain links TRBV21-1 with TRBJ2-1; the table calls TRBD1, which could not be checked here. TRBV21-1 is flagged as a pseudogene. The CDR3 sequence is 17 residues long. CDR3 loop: CASSKKSPGSLVNEQFF. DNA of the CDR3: TGTGCCAGCAGCAAAAAATCCCCAGGGTCCCTGGTCAATGAGCAGTTCTTC.

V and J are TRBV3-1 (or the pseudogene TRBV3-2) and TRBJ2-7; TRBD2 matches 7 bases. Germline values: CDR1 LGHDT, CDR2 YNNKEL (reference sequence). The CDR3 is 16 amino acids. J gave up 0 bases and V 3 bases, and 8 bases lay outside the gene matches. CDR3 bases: TGTGCCAGCAGCCAGGGCCCTAGCGGCAACTCCTACGAGCAGTACTTC. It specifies CASSQGPSGNSYEQYF.

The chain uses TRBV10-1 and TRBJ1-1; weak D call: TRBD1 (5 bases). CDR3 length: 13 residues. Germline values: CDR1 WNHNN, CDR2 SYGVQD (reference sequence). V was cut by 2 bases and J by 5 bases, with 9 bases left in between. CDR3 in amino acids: CASSEAGETEAFF. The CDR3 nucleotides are TGCGCCAGCAGTGAGGCGGGGGAGACTGAAGCTTTCTTT.

The CDR3 is CASSFLDSAFF. DNA for the CDR3: TGTGCCAGCAGTTTTCTAGATTCAGCTTTCTTT. This chain connects TRBV28 to TRBJ1-1; D gene ambiguous. V dropped 3 bases and J dropped 10 bases, with 9 bases sitting between them. This CDR3 has 11 amino acids. Germline-derived CDR1 and CDR2 are MDHEN and SYDVKM.

CDR3: CASSEYQFGQRQGYTF. In nucleotides, the CDR3 is TGCGCCAGCAGTGAGTACCAATTCGGCCAGCGTCAAGGCTACACCTTC. The chain combines TRBV10-2 with TRBJ1-2; D uncertain. Trimming left V 1 base short and J 8 bases short, with 20 bases between. The CDR3 runs 16 residues. The V gene's germline CDR1 is WSHSY and CDR2 SAAADI.

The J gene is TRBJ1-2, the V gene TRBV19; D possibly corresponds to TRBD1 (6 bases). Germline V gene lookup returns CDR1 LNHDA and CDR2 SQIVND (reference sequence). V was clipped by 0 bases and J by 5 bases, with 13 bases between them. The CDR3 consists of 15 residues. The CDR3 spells CASSIEGGRKYGYTF. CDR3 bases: TGTGCCAGTAGTATAGAGGGGGGGCGAAAATATGGCTACACCTTC. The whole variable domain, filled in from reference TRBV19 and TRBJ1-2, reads DGGITQSPKYLFRKEGQNVTLSCEQNLNHDAMYWYRQDPGQGLRLIYYSQIVNDFQKGDIAEGYSVSREKKESFPLTVTSAQKNPTAFYLCASSIEGGRKYGYTFGSGTRLTVV.